One sample yielded the 18 T cell receptor beta chains listed below, sequenced in a study of T cell responses to AZD1222 COVID-19 vaccine. The data were produced by immunoSEQ multiplex PCR, yet TCRdb's version contains in-frame clones alone and is incomplete. The sample holds 130,000 to 150,000 clones; 90% are singletons and the top ten take around 3.6%. Sequences were derived from peripheral blood, sampled on day 0 of AZD1222 vaccination. Every receptor here comes from an adult in good health.

V and J are TRBV9 and TRBJ2-7; D remains unclear. The CDR3 loop spans 15 amino acids. V shed 0 bases and J shed 1 base, with 11 bases lying between them. Germline lookup yields CDR1 SGDLS and CDR2 YYNGEE. The CDR3 protein is CASSVGLRSSYEQYF. CDR3 coding DNA: TGTGCCAGCAGCGTAGGACTTCGGTCTTCCTACGAGCAGTACTTC.

The rearrangement uses TRBV29-1 and TRBJ2-3, with D possibly called TRBD1 or TRBD2 (6 bases each). This CDR3 is 12 amino acids long. Trimming took 7 bases from V and 3 from J, leaving 11 bases between them. Per the germline V gene, CDR1 is SQVTM and CDR2 is ANQGSEA. The chain's CDR3 is CSARGGTDTQYF. Written as DNA, the CDR3 is TGCAGCGCCCGAGGGGGGACAGATACGCAGTATTTT.

On this clone itself: It is unclear where the CDR3 begins or ends on the DNA, so no DNA is shown, and the CDR3 is as TCRdb lists it. The chain carries TRBV6-2 or TRBV6-3 and TRBJ2-5; TRBD1 is taken as the D call from the table, unchecked against the DNA. Germline-derived CDR1 and CDR2 are MNHEY and SVGEGT. The CDR3 is 14 amino acids long, termini counted. CDR3 loop: CASNPGQGILAQYF.

The rearrangement uses TRBV12-3 or TRBV12-4 and TRBJ1-2; the D is unclear. V was shortened by 5 bases and J by 2 bases, with 6 bases between the two germline ends. This CDR3 has 12 amino acids. The CDR3 reads CASSTANYGYTF. CDR3 coding DNA: TGTGCCAGCAGTACGGCGAACTATGGCTACACCTTC.

The chain recombines TRBV24-1 with TRBJ2-1, with D tentatively TRBD1 (5 bases). CDR1 is KGHDR, CDR2 SFDVKD, per germline. V lost 5 bases and J 7 bases, leaving 5 bases between the germline ends. This CDR3 has 11 amino acids. The CDR3 sequence is CATSAGNEQFF. Here the CDR3 DNA reads TGTGCCACCAGTGCAGGGAATGAGCAGTTCTTC.

The V call is TRBV29-1, the J call TRBJ2-2, with D perhaps TRBD1 (5 bases). The V end lost 0 bases, the J end lost 6 bases, and 5 bases lay between the germline ends. The CDR3 contains 12 residues. CDR1 is SQVTM, CDR2 ANQGSEA, per germline. This CDR3 is CSVEEGPGELFF. In DNA, the CDR3 is TGCAGCGTTGAAGAGGGGCCCGGGGAGCTGTTTTTT.

The chain carries TRBV11-3 and TRBJ2-1, with D possibly matching TRBD2 (5 bases). The CDR3 loop spans 12 amino acids. Trimming pared 8 bases from V and 5 bases from J, leaving 10 bases between. Per germline, CDR1 SGHNT and CDR2 YENEEA. This CDR3 reads CASSRRDNEQFF. CDR3 bases: TGTGCCAGCTCGAGGCGGGACAATGAGCAGTTCTTC.

V is TRBV19 and J is TRBJ1-4; D gene uncertain. The CDR3 consists of 16 residues. From germline, CDR1 is LNHDA and CDR2 SQIVND (reference sequence). The V gene lost 7 bases and the J gene lost 8 bases, with 23 bases spanning the gap. The chain's CDR3 is CASTPRQGQYDEKLFF. The DNA of the CDR3 is TGTGCCAGTACCCCACGGCAAGGGCAGTACGACGAAAAACTGTTTTTT.

CDR3 in amino acids: CASSLPGLAGGPYEQYF. In DNA, the CDR3 is TGTGCCAGCAGCTTGCCGGGACTAGCGGGGGGGCCCTACGAGCAGTACTTC. The chain recombines TRBV5-6 with TRBJ2-7; TRBD2 agrees at 16 bases. The J segment lost 2 bases and the V segment lost 1 base, leaving 3 bases of the junction unmatched. Germline V gene lookup returns CDR1 SGHDT and CDR2 YYEEEE. CDR3 length equals 17 residues.

The chain combines TRBV2 with TRBJ2-2; D remains ambiguous. Trimming took off 5 bases at V and 2 bases at J, with 12 bases between the two ends. The CDR3 length is 15 residues. CDR1 and CDR2 from the germline V gene are SNHLY and FYNNEI. The CDR3 sequence is CASSPNGFNTGELFF. CDR3 sequence (DNA): TGTGCCAGCAGTCCTAACGGCTTCAACACCGGGGAGCTGTTTTTT.

This clone was recorded only once. The chain is built from TRBV4-2 and TRBJ1-3, with D unresolved. This CDR3 contains 18 residues. Germline CDR1 reads LGHNA; CDR2 reads YNFKEQ. Trimming pared 0 bases from V and 0 bases from J, leaving 15 bases between. CDR3: CASSQESRSRNSGNTIYF. The CDR3 DNA reads as TGTGCCAGCAGCCAAGAATCGAGGAGCCGAAACTCTGGAAACACCATATATTTT.

About this clone itself: The sample contains more than one DNA sequence encoding this CDR3. This chain joins TRBV30 and TRBJ1-1; 8 nucleotides agree with TRBD1. Germline CDR1 and CDR2: GTSNPN and SVGIG (reference sequence). This CDR3 spans 15 amino acids. J lost 1 base, V lost 4 bases, and 8 bases had no gene match. CDR3 residues: CAWNTGTGPNTEAFF. The DNA of the CDR3 is TGTGCCTGGAACACCGGGACAGGACCGAACACTGAAGCTTTCTTT.

J is TRBJ1-1 and V is TRBV11-3; maybe TRBD1 (5 bases). The CDR3 loop spans 10 amino acids. With 3 bases removed from V and 11 bases from J, the gap between germline ends came to 7 bases. Germline V CDR1 and CDR2: SGHNT, YENEEA. The CDR3 sequence is CASSFNRAFF. The CDR3 DNA is TGTGCCAGCAGCTTCAACAGGGCTTTCTTT.

The gene calls are TRBV27 and TRBJ2-1; 12 bases are a match to TRBD1. Germline CDR1 MNHEY, CDR2 SMNVEV (reference sequence). After removal of 5 bases from V and 6 bases from J, the junction contained 14 bases not matched to a gene. CDR3 size: 18 residues. Here the CDR3 reads CASSRPGLRDRGRNEQFF. CDR3 in DNA: TGTGCCAGCAGTCGTCCTGGACTCCGGGACAGGGGGCGCAATGAGCAGTTCTTC.

This chain connects TRBV6-4 to TRBJ2-3, with TRBD1 as a possible D gene (5 bases). The CDR3 runs to 13 residues. The V gene's germline CDR1 is MRHNA and CDR2 SNTAGT. V lost 5 bases to trimming and J lost 7 bases, with 13 bases between them. CDR3 sequence: CASSPPGKNTQYF. The CDR3 bases are TGTGCCAGCAGTCCGCCAGGGAAAAATACGCAGTATTTT.

The chain combines TRBV9 with TRBJ2-1; 8 bases match TRBD2. CDR3 length: 15 residues. V trimming: 0 bases; J trimming: 7 bases; junction bases outside the gene matches: 6. Per the germline V gene, CDR1 is SGDLS and CDR2 is YYNGEE. As DNA, the CDR3 is TGTGCCAGCAGCGTAGCGCCTAGCGGGCCTAATGAGCAGTTCTTC. Translation: CASSVAPSGPNEQFF.

This clone was observed a single time. The rearrangement joins TRBV28 to TRBJ1-5; 7 positions agree with TRBD1. The CDR3 is 14 amino acids. Unmatched junction bases numbered 10, after V lost 7 bases and J lost 7 bases. Germline V CDR1 and CDR2: MDHEN, SYDVKM. The DNA for the CDR3 is TGTGCCAGCACGAGACAGGGCCCCATCCAGCCCCAGCATTTT. The encoded protein is CASTRQGPIQPQHF.

This clone has more than one count but fewer than ten. J is TRBJ1-2 and V is TRBV12-5; D is uncertain. Germline CDR1 reads LGHNT; CDR2 reads FRNRAP. The germline V and J ends were trimmed by 0 bases and 6 bases, with 20 bases remaining between them. This CDR3 spans 17 amino acids. CDR3 residues: CASGLVENLQVLHGYTF. The CDR3 nucleotides read TGTGCTAGTGGTTTGGTAGAAAATCTACAAGTATTACATGGCTACACCTTC.